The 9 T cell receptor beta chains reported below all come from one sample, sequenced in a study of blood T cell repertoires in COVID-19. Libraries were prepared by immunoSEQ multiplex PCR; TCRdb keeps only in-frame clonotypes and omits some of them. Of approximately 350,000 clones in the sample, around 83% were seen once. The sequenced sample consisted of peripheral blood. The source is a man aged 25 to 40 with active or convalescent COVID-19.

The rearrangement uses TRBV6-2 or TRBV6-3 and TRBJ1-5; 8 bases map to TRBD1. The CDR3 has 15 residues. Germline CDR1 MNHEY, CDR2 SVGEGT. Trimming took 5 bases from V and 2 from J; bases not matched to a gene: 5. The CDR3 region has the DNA TGTGCCAGCAGTCGGACAGGGTATGGCAATCAGCCCCAGCATTTT. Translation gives CASSRTGYGNQPQHF.

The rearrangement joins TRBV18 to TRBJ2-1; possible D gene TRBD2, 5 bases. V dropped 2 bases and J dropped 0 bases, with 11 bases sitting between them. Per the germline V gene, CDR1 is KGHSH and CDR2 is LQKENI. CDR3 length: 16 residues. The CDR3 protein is CASSPGGLNSYNEQFF. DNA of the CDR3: TGTGCCAGCTCACCAGGCGGGCTAAACTCCTACAATGAGCAGTTCTTC. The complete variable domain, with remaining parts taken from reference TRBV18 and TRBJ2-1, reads NAGVMQNPRHLVRRRGQEARLRCSPMKGHSHVYWYRQLPEEGLKFMVYLQKENIIDESGMPKERFSAEFPKEGPSILRIQQVVRGDSAAYFCASSPGGLNSYNEQFFGPGTRLTVL.

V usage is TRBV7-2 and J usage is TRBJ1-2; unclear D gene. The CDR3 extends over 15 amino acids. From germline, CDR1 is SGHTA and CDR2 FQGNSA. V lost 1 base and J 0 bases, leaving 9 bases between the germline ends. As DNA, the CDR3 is TGTGCCAGCAGCTTAGAGAGGCTTACTAACTATGGCTACACCTTC. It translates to CASSLERLTNYGYTF.

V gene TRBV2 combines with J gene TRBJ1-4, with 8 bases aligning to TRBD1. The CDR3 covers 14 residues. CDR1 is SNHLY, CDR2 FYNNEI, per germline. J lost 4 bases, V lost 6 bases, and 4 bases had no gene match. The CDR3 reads CASRETGDNEKLFF. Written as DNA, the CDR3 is TGTGCCAGCAGGGAGACAGGGGATAATGAAAAACTGTTTTTT.

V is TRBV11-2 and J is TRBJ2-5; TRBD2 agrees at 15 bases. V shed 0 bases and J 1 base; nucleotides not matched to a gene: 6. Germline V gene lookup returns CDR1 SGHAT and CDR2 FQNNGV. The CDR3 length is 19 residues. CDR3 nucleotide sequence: TGTGCCAGCAGCTTAGATGGACTAGCGGGGGGGCCCCGCCAAGAGACCCAGTACTTC. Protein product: CASSLDGLAGGPRQETQYF.

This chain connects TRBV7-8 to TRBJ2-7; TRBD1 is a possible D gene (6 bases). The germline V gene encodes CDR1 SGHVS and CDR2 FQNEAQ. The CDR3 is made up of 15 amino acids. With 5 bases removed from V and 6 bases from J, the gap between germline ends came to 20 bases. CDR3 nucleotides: TGTGCCAGCAGCCCAGAGAATAGACAGGCGGCCGAGCAGTACTTC. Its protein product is CASSPENRQAAEQYF.

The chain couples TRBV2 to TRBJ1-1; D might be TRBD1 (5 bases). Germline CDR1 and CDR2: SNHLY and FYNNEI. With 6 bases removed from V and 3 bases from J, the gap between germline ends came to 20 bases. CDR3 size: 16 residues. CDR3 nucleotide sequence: TGTGCCAGCAGGGGATATGGGGCAGGTTTAGACACTGAAGCTTTCTTT. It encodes CASRGYGAGLDTEAFF.

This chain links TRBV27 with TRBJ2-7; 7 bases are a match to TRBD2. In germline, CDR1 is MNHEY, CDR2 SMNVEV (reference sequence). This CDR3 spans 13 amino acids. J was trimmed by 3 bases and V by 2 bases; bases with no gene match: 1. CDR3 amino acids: CASSLGGGYEQYF. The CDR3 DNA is TGTGCCAGCAGTTTAGGGGGGGGCTACGAGCAGTACTTC.

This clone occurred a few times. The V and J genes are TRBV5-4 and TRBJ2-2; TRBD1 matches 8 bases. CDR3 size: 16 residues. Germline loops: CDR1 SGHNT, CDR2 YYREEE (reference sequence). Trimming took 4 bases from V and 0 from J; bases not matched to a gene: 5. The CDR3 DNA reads TGTGCCAGCAGCCGTCTGACAGGGGCGAACACCGGGGAGCTGTTTTTT. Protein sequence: CASSRLTGANTGELFF.